This TCR beta chain was obtained from a study of beta chain features in type 1 diabetes. Across the study: The number of sorted cells examined across all samples was around 99 million.

Sequenced material consisted of expressed TCRB transcripts (all of the isolated RNA was reverse transcribed). Produced via immunoSEQ multiplex PCR; TCRdb's table is partial and in-frame only. The sample holds around 160,000 clones, roughly 50% seen once. J lost 2 bases, V lost 2 bases, and 10 bases had no gene match. The CDR3 has 17 amino acids. Germline CDR1 and CDR2: SEHNR and FQNEAQ (reference sequence). Per donor, one heparinised blood draw averaged around 120 mL. The origin of this receptor is a man younger than 35 in good health. The gene calls are TRBV7-9 and TRBJ2-5; 8 bases align to TRBD2. The sample was Tregs from blood. CDR3 nucleotide sequence: TGTGCCAGCAGCTTACAGCGGGAGAAGTGGGGGCAAGAGACCCAGTACTTC. Translation gives CASSLQREKWGQETQYF.